This T cell receptor beta chain derives from a study of low-dose radiotherapy and immunotherapy resistance in tumors. Study at large: While receiving nivolumab 240 mg every two weeks, patients also received ipilimumab 1 mg/kg every six weeks, both intravenously. On cycle 1 day 1, patients started four cycles of oral aspirin 300 mg daily. The 200 mg/m2 dose of intravenous cyclophosphamide was given every two weeks, one day before radiation and immunotherapy.

This clonotype was picked up many times. Time point given: before trial treatment. With 2 bases removed from V and 10 bases from J, the gap between germline ends came to 10 bases. Germline CDR1 reads SNHLY; CDR2 reads FYNNEI. There are 12 residues in the CDR3. Priming of first-strand cDNA relied on TRAV- and TRBV-specific primers (covering alpha and beta chains). With a V-primer adapter and a constant-region primer, TCRs were amplified for approximately 19 PCR cycles. TCRdb fed the reads into MiXCR, producing one record per CDR3 protein. The sample has tens of thousands of distinct CDR3 sequences; about a quarter are singletons.

The chain combines TRBV2 with TRBJ2-3; D gene uncertain. The clonotype comes from a male donor with rectosigmoid adenocarcinoma. Here the sequenced sample was PBMCs, taken before treatment. CDR3 loop: CASSELSRAQYF. Written as DNA, the CDR3 is TGTGCCAGCAGTGAACTTTCCCGAGCGCAGTATTTT.